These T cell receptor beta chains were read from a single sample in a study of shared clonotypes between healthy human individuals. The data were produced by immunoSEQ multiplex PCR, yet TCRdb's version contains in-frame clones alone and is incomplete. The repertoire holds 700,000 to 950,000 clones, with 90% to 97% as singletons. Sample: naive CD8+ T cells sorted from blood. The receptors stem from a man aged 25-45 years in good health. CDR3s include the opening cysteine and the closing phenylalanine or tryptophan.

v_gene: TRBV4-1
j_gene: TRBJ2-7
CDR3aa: CASSQEGSEQYF

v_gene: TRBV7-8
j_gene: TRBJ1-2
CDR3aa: CASSFVTADGYTF

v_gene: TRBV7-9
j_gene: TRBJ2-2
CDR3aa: CASSLVTSGTNTGELFF

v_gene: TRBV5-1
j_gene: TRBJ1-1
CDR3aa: CASSPRTGANTEAFF

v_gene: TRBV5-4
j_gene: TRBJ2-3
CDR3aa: CASRPLTGQPDTQYF

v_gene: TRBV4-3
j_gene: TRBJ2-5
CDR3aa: CASSQVRRDNYQETQYF

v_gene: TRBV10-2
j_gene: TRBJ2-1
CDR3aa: CASRELDGSSYNEQFF

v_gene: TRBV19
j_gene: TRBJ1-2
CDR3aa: CASSSHRGDYGYTF

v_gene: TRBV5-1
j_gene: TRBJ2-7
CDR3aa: CASSLMDTSYEQYF

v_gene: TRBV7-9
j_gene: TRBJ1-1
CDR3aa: CASSPSGTGSPDTEAFF

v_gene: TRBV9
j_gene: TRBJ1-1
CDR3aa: CAGGGQTNTEAFF

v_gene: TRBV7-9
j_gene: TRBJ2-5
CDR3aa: CASSLEAGQETQYF

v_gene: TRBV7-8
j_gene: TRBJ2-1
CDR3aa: CASSFLGLADNEQFF

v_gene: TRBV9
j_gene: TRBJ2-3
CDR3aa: CASSVDGVTDTQYF

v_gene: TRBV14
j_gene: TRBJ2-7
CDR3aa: CASSTRMSTYEQYF

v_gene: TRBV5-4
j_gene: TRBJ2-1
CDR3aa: CASSHWGNNEQFF

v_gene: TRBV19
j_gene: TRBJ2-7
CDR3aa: CASRDGYEQYF

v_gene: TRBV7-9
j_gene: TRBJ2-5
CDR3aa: CASSWTSGVQETQYF

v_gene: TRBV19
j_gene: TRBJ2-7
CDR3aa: CASRRQGDYEQYF

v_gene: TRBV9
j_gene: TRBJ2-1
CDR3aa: CASSVGLAVPYNEQFF

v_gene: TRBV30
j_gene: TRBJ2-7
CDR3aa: CAWSVMEISYEQYF

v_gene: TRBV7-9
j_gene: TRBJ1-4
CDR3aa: CASSHPTGVEKLFF

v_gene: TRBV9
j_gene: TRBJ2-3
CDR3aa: CASSVHGSTDTQYF

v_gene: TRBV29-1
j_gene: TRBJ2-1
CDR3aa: CSVVPRTVTNEQFF

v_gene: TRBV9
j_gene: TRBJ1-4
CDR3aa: CASSEGGKLFF

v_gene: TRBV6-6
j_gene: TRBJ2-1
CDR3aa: CASSWTSSNEQFF

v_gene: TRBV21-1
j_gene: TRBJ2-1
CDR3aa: CASSKGMTGTSLYNEQFF

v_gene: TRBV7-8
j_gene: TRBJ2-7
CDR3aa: CASSWTGPSYEQYF

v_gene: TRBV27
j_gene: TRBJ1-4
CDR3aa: CASSNRAEKLFF